The 25 T cell receptor beta chains below were found in one sample sequenced in a study of blood T cells in healthy people across ages. Then a second PCR, running roughly 7 to 11 cycles, was carried out with a sample-barcoded 5' primer and a J-beta primer mix. MiXCR, run by TCRdb on the 5' RACE reads, gives a single entry per CDR3 protein. Found here are approximately 940,000 distinct CDR3 sequences, 48% of them singletons; the top ten hold about an eighth. Sequenced sample: blood. These TCRs come from a man under 40 in good health.

The chain joins TRBV5-8 to TRBJ2-3; unclear D gene. There are 13 residues in the CDR3. Germline CDR1 and CDR2: SGHTS and YDEGEE. V was pared by 4 bases and J by 4 bases, with 10 bases between. CDR3 in amino acids: CASSGRGADTQYF. CDR3 in DNA: TGTGCCAGCAGCGGCCGTGGGGCAGATACGCAGTATTTT.

This clonotype was observed a handful of times. The J gene is TRBJ2-5, the V gene TRBV12-3 or TRBV12-4; TRBD2 aligns across 12 bases. This CDR3 comprises 17 residues. V lost 5 bases to trimming and J lost 3 bases; unmatched junction nucleotides: 10. CDR3 loop: CASSRLAGASLEETQYF. DNA of the CDR3: TGTGCCAGCAGTCGACTAGCGGGGGCGAGTCTCGAAGAGACCCAGTACTTC.

The gene calls are TRBV12-3 or TRBV12-4 and TRBJ2-1, with 9 bases fitting TRBD1. The CDR3 totals 16 residues. The J segment lost 7 bases and the V segment lost 7 bases, leaving 14 bases of the junction unmatched. The DNA for the CDR3 is TGTGCCAGCACCCCGTCGATCGGGACAGGGTTGAATGAGCAGTTCTTC. It specifies CASTPSIGTGLNEQFF.

The chain has TRBV9 and TRBJ2-4, with 8 bases aligning to TRBD2. With V trimmed by 4 bases and J by 8 bases, 2 bases remained unmatched. Germline V gene sequence: CDR1 SGDLS, CDR2 YYNGEE. This CDR3 comprises 12 residues. The CDR3 DNA reads TGTGCCAGCAGCCCGGGGGGGGACATTCAGTACTTC. It codes for CASSPGGDIQYF. The full variable domain, rest sourced from reference TRBV9 and TRBJ2-4, is DSGVTQTPKHLITATGQRVTLRCSPRSGDLSVYWYQQSLDQGLQFLIQYYNGEERAKGNILERFSAQQFPDLHSELNLSSLELGDSALYFCASSPGGDIQYFGAGTRLSVL.

DNA of the CDR3: TGTGCCAGCAGTGAAGGGGAGACAGGGACCGAAAAACTGTTTTTT. As protein: CASSEGETGTEKLFF. The chain joins TRBV25-1 to TRBJ1-4; 7 positions agree with TRBD1. The CDR3 runs to 15 residues. In germline, CDR1 is MGHDK, CDR2 SYGVNS. Germline trimming cut 2 bases from V and 8 bases from J; bases unmatched to any gene: 8.

The V and J genes are TRBV7-9 and TRBJ1-1, with D tentatively TRBD1 (5 bases). The V gene's germline CDR1 is SEHNR and CDR2 FQNEAQ (reference sequence). Trimming took off 2 bases at V and 4 bases at J, with 14 bases between the two ends. The CDR3 is 15 amino acids. For the CDR3, the DNA is TGTGCCAGCAGCTTATCAGCAGGGCCGAGCACTGAAGCTTTCTTT. It translates to CASSLSAGPSTEAFF.

This clonotype showed up just once. J is TRBJ1-2 and V is TRBV3-1, with D uncertain. Germline CDR1 and CDR2: LGHDT and YNNKEL (reference sequence). This CDR3 has 14 residues. Trimming took off 1 base at V and 13 bases at J, with 19 bases between the two ends. CDR3 amino acids: CASSQGTRGPIGTF. Written as DNA, the CDR3 is TGTGCCAGCAGCCAAGGGACGCGCGGCCCTATCGGCACCTTC.

J is TRBJ2-1 and V is TRBV6-1; the D gene is possibly TRBD1 (5 bases). The DNA end favors TRBJ2-7, so the J call may be wrong. The CDR3 is 14 residues long. CDR1 MNHNS and CDR2 SASEGT come from the germline V gene. CDR3 in amino acids: CATQGQGLYNEQYF. The DNA of the CDR3 is TGTGCCACCCAAGGTCAGGGTCTGTACAATGAGCAGTACTTC.

This clonotype was counted many times. This rearrangement joins TRBV3-1 to TRBJ1-6, with TRBD1 matching over 9 bases. There are 16 residues in the CDR3. V shed 7 bases, J shed 7 bases, and the junction held 11 bases outside the gene matches. Per germline, CDR1 LGHDT and CDR2 YNNKEL (reference sequence). The DNA of the CDR3 is TGTGCCAGCACTCAGACCGGGACAGGGAACAATTCACCCCTCCACTTT. Translated: CASTQTGTGNNSPLHF.

V and J are TRBV9 and TRBJ2-5; D possibly corresponds to TRBD2 (6 bases). Germline CDR1 reads SGDLS; CDR2 reads YYNGEE. The V end was cut by 0 bases, the J end by 0 bases, with 9 bases between. The CDR3 sequence is 15 residues long. As DNA, the CDR3 is TGTGCCAGCAGCGTAGCTACGGGGGACCAAGAGACCCAGTACTTC. It encodes CASSVATGDQETQYF.

This rearrangement joins TRBV5-1 to TRBJ1-2; 8 nucleotides match TRBD1. The CDR3 runs 13 residues. Trimming took 2 bases from V and 6 from J; bases not matched to a gene: 3. CDR1 is SGHRS, CDR2 YFSETQ, per germline. The CDR3 sequence: CASSFTGGNGYTF. CDR3 nucleotide sequence: TGCGCCAGCAGCTTTACAGGGGGTAATGGCTACACCTTC.

This clonotype was recorded once. V is TRBV7-2 and J is TRBJ1-1, with D possibly matching TRBD1 (5 bases). Germline V gene data show CDR1 as SGHTA and CDR2 as FQGNSA. This CDR3 contains 12 residues. V lost 3 bases and J 10 bases, leaving 12 bases between the germline ends. The DNA of the CDR3 is TGTGCCAGCAGCTTCCCAGGGATGGGAGCTTTCTTT. Residues: CASSFPGMGAFF.

The chain is built from TRBV5-1 and TRBJ1-1; 10 bases agree with TRBD1. The V gene's germline CDR1 is SGHRS and CDR2 YFSETQ. The CDR3 covers 16 residues. The V segment lost 2 bases and the J segment 4 bases; nucleotides outside the gene matches: 8. CDR3 sequence reads: CASSLGGTGEFTEAFF. In nucleotides, the CDR3 is TGCGCCAGCAGCTTAGGCGGGACAGGGGAATTCACTGAAGCTTTCTTT.

This chain connects TRBV28 to TRBJ2-1, with TRBD2 as a possible D gene (5 bases). The length of the CDR3 is 15 residues. V lost 6 bases and J lost 1, with 13 bases in between. Germline V gene lookup returns CDR1 MDHEN and CDR2 SYDVKM. CDR3 protein: CASSDDSGSYNEQFF. In DNA, the CDR3 is TGTGCCAGCAGCGATGATTCGGGATCCTACAATGAGCAGTTCTTC.

This clonotype has more than one count but fewer than ten. The J gene is TRBJ1-2, the V gene TRBV6-5, with D perhaps TRBD1 (5 bases). CDR3 length equals 15 residues. From germline, CDR1 is MNHEY and CDR2 SVGAGI. V was cut by 6 bases and J by 5 bases, with 19 bases left in between. As DNA, the CDR3 is TGTGCCAGCAGGCCGAGGGACCGGGGAGGATATGGCTACACCTTC. Protein sequence: CASRPRDRGGYGYTF.

V gene TRBV29-1 combines with J gene TRBJ2-2; D may be TRBD2 (6 bases). V lost 6 bases to trimming and J lost 4 bases, with 12 bases between them. CDR3 length: 13 amino acids. Germline V gene data show CDR1 as SQVTM and CDR2 as ANQGSEA. CDR3 sequence (DNA): TGCAGCGTGGCGGGGTGGAGCACCGGGGAGCTGTTTTTT. This translates into CSVAGWSTGELFF.

This clonotype was found a few times. The V gene is TRBV7-2, the J gene TRBJ2-7; D might be TRBD1 or TRBD2, each matching 5 bases. The CDR3 is 14 residues long. The germline gives CDR1 SGHTA, CDR2 FQGNSA. V gave up 0 bases and J gave up 5 bases, with 11 bases separating them. CDR3 DNA sequence: TGTGCCAGCAGCTTAGCTGGTAGGGACCACGAGCAGTACTTC. Protein sequence: CASSLAGRDHEQYF.

The V call is TRBV21-1, the J call TRBJ2-1; the D call in the table, TRBD2, was not verified against the DNA. TRBV21-1 is deemed a pseudogene. This CDR3 has 18 residues. CDR3 residues: CASSRLPGGGRPYNEQFF. The CDR3 DNA reads as TGTGCCAGCAGCCGTTTACCGGGAGGCGGGAGACCCTACAATGAGCAGTTCTTC.

This chain joins TRBV6-1 and TRBJ2-7; 9 bases line up with TRBD1. The CDR3 loop spans 13 amino acids. The J segment lost 3 bases and the V segment lost 8 bases, leaving 5 bases of the junction unmatched. Germline V gene sequence: CDR1 MNHNS, CDR2 SASEGT. CDR3 sequence (DNA): TGTGCCAGCGCCCGGACAGGGGACTACGAGCAGTACTTC. Protein sequence: CASARTGDYEQYF.

The chain carries TRBV15 and TRBJ2-5; D tentatively fits TRBD1 or TRBD2 (5 bases each). Trimming removed 1 base at V and 6 bases at J, with 18 bases between. CDR1 is LNHNV, CDR2 YYDKDF, per germline (reference sequence). The length of the CDR3 is 16 residues. For the CDR3, the DNA is TGTGCCACCAGCAGAGCGGGGATCGGGGCCCAGAAGACCCAGTACTTC. Amino acid sequence: CATSRAGIGAQKTQYF.

V usage is TRBV7-9 and J usage is TRBJ2-1; weak D call: TRBD2 (7 bases). The CDR3 is 16 residues long. In germline, CDR1 is SEHNR, CDR2 FQNEAQ (reference sequence). V lost 5 bases, J lost 8 bases, and 22 bases lay in between. CDR3 residues: CASSRMGGGGSDEQFF. In DNA, the CDR3 is TGTGCCAGCAGCCGGATGGGAGGGGGGGGCTCAGATGAGCAGTTCTTC.

The chain carries TRBV2 and TRBJ2-5; 13 bases match TRBD2. After removal of 6 bases from V and 1 base from J, the junction contained 2 bases not matched to a gene. Germline CDR1 is SNHLY and CDR2 is FYNNEI. CDR3 length: 15 residues. CDR3 nucleotides: TGTGCCAGCAGCGGACTAGCGGGAGTCCAAGAGACCCAGTACTTC. Translation: CASSGLAGVQETQYF.

The V call is TRBV3-1, the J call TRBJ2-7; 10 bases are a match to TRBD2. This CDR3 comprises 15 residues. Germline CDR1 reads LGHDT; CDR2 reads YNNKEL (reference sequence). Losses at the gene ends were 6 bases for V and 3 bases for J; bases not matched to a gene: 8. CDR3 sequence reads: CASSPVAGGHYEQYF. In DNA, the CDR3 is TGTGCCAGCAGTCCGGTAGCGGGGGGCCACTACGAGCAGTACTTC.

The table lists this clonotype with a few counts. This sequence joins TRBV9 and TRBJ2-3; maybe TRBD2 (5 bases). Germline V gene sequence: CDR1 SGDLS, CDR2 YYNGEE. V gave up 2 bases and J gave up 1 base, with 8 bases separating them. The CDR3 contains 14 residues. The CDR3 loop is CASSVGLGTDTQYF. The CDR3 coding sequence is TGTGCCAGCAGCGTCGGACTTGGCACAGATACGCAGTATTTT.

In this sample, this clonotype turned up once. The rearrangement joins TRBV20-1 to TRBJ2-7; 9 bases match TRBD1. The germline CDR1 and CDR2 sequences are DFQATT and SNEGSKA (reference sequence). With 0 bases clipped from V and 2 bases from J, the junction kept 5 bases outside the gene matches. The CDR3 consists of 15 residues. Here the CDR3 reads CSARDWGTGTYEQYF. CDR3 nucleotide sequence: TGCAGTGCTAGAGATTGGGGGACAGGGACCTACGAGCAGTACTTC.